This T cell receptor beta chain came from a study of patients and donors after allogeneic stem cell transplantation. TCRdb fed the RT-PCR reads into MiXCR, producing one record per CDR3 protein. The table has about 230,000 distinct CDR3 sequences, 14% seen once. The sequenced sample consisted of blood, either unsorted or a sorted T cell fraction (not recorded which). This TCR derives from a human donor who was either an allogeneic HSCT recipient or a stem cell or donor lymphocyte infusion donor (not recorded which). It is not recorded whose cells these are; they may come from a transplant donor.

CDR3 in amino acids: CATLGSGPSYNEQFF. Here the CDR3 DNA reads TGTGCCACCCTTGGTTCTGGCCCTTCCTACAATGAGCAGTTCTTC. J is TRBJ2-1 and V is TRBV19, with D unclear. CDR3 length: 15 amino acids. Germline CDR1 reads LNHDA; CDR2 reads SQIVND (reference sequence). V was pared by 10 bases and J by 1 base, with 17 bases between.